The rows below give T cell receptor beta chains drawn from one sample of a study of cytomegalovirus exposure and HLA in healthy donors. The assay was immunoSEQ multiplex PCR, and TCRdb's table has in-frame clones only and misses some. The profile covers around 130,000 clones, with 75% to 90% appearing a single time and approximately 1.1% taken by the ten largest. Material: PBMCs. Source of these receptors: a female donor in good health and CMV-seronegative. CDR3s include the opening cysteine and the closing phenylalanine or tryptophan. Fields, in order: clone size, V gene, D gene, J gene, CDR3 protein, CDR3 DNA. D genes are given only for firm matches. The size field is filled for only some rows; it gives once, few, many or a size class.

clone size: few
V gene: TRBV29-1
D gene: .
J gene: TRBJ2-7
CDR3 protein: CSVETGVSYEQYF
CDR3 DNA: TGCAGCGTCGAGACAGGTGTCTCCTACGAGCAGTACTTC

clone size: .
V gene: TRBV30
D gene: TRBD1
J gene: TRBJ1-1
CDR3 protein: CAWCPGTGGVNTEAFF
CDR3 DNA: TGTGCCTGGTGCCCCGGGACAGGGGGTGTGAACACTGAAGCTTTCTTT

clone size: .
V gene: TRBV6-4
D gene: .
J gene: TRBJ1-1
CDR3 protein: CASSVAGGTEAFF
CDR3 DNA: TGTGCCAGCAGTGTGGCGGGGGGTACTGAAGCTTTCTTT

clone size: .
V gene: TRBV29-1
D gene: .
J gene: TRBJ2-7
CDR3 protein: CSVGDSGLYEQYF
CDR3 DNA: TGCAGCGTTGGGGACTCAGGCCTCTACGAGCAGTACTTC

clone size: .
V gene: TRBV4-2
D gene: .
J gene: TRBJ1-5
CDR3 protein: CASSQDGEMGLNQPQHF
CDR3 DNA: TGTGCCAGCAGCCAAGACGGGGAAATGGGCCTCAATCAGCCCCAGCATTTT

clone size: .
V gene: TRBV4-2
D gene: TRBD1
J gene: TRBJ2-2
CDR3 protein: CASSQDQGRGRTSTGELFF
CDR3 DNA: TGTGCCAGCAGCCAAGATCAAGGCAGGGGGCGGACAAGCACCGGGGAGCTGTTTTTT

clone size: .
V gene: TRBV5-1
D gene: TRBD1
J gene: TRBJ1-1
CDR3 protein: CASSSDRGHDTEAFF
CDR3 DNA: TGCGCCAGCAGCTCAGACAGGGGGCACGACACTGAAGCTTTCTTT

clone size: .
V gene: TRBV5-1
D gene: .
J gene: TRBJ1-4
CDR3 protein: CASSLQGINEKLFF
CDR3 DNA: TGCGCCAGCAGCTTACAGGGTATTAATGAAAAACTGTTTTTT

clone size: once
V gene: TRBV6-1
D gene: TRBD2
J gene: TRBJ2-2
CDR3 protein: CASSEIQAGATGELFF
CDR3 DNA: TGTGCCAGCAGTGAAATTCAAGCGGGAGCCACCGGGGAGCTGTTTTTT

clone size: once
V gene: TRBV15
D gene: TRBD1
J gene: TRBJ1-1
CDR3 protein: CATSPRQGEAFF
CDR3 DNA: TGTGCCACCAGCCCCCGACAGGGTGAAGCTTTCTTT

clone size: .
V gene: TRBV7-9
D gene: TRBD2
J gene: TRBJ2-5
CDR3 protein: CASSLGGEETQYF
CDR3 DNA: TGTGCCAGCAGCTTGGGGGGGGAAGAGACCCAGTACTTC

clone size: .
V gene: TRBV4-1
D gene: TRBD2
J gene: TRBJ2-5
CDR3 protein: CASSPRGGDETQYF
CDR3 DNA: TGCGCCAGCAGCCCCCGGGGGGGAGACGAGACCCAGTACTTC

clone size: .
V gene: TRBV19
D gene: .
J gene: TRBJ1-5
CDR3 protein: CASSPMGQQPQHF
CDR3 DNA: TGTGCCAGTAGTCCGATGGGACAACAGCCCCAGCATTTT

clone size: .
V gene: TRBV11-2
D gene: TRBD1
J gene: TRBJ2-7
CDR3 protein: CASSSLKGNRDRDVYEQYF
CDR3 DNA: TGTGCCAGCAGCTCCTTAAAGGGGAACCGGGACAGGGACGTCTACGAGCAGTACTTC

clone size: .
V gene: TRBV9
D gene: TRBD2
J gene: TRBJ2-3
CDR3 protein: CASSVGAGDTDTQYF
CDR3 DNA: TGTGCCAGCAGCGTAGGCGCGGGGGACACAGATACGCAGTATTTT

clone size: .
V gene: TRBV5-4
D gene: TRBD2
J gene: TRBJ2-5
CDR3 protein: CASPLAGGEETQYF
CDR3 DNA: TGTGCCAGCCCACTAGCGGGAGGGGAAGAGACCCAGTACTTC

clone size: .
V gene: TRBV13
D gene: .
J gene: TRBJ2-7
CDR3 protein: CASSHRSGYEQYF
CDR3 DNA: TGTGCCAGCAGCCACCGGAGTGGCTACGAGCAGTACTTC

clone size: .
V gene: TRBV30
D gene: TRBD1
J gene: TRBJ1-1
CDR3 protein: CAWDRELSEAFF
CDR3 DNA: TGTGCCTGGGACAGGGAGTTGTCTGAAGCTTTCTTT

clone size: .
V gene: TRBV27
D gene: TRBD1
J gene: TRBJ1-5
CDR3 protein: CASSPRQGWNQPQHF
CDR3 DNA: TGTGCCAGCAGTCCCCGACAGGGGTGGAATCAGCCCCAGCATTTT

clone size: .
V gene: TRBV7-9
D gene: .
J gene: TRBJ1-4
CDR3 protein: CASSLDRVAEKLFF
CDR3 DNA: TGTGCCAGCAGCTTAGACAGGGTGGCTGAAAAACTGTTTTTT

clone size: .
V gene: TRBV6-1
D gene: TRBD1
J gene: TRBJ2-1
CDR3 protein: CASSEGDSFHNEQFF
CDR3 DNA: TGTGCCAGCAGTGAAGGGGACAGCTTCCACAATGAGCAGTTCTTC

clone size: .
V gene: TRBV15
D gene: .
J gene: TRBJ1-2
CDR3 protein: CATSRDRHALDGYTF
CDR3 DNA: TGTGCCACCAGCAGAGATCGCCACGCCTTAGATGGCTACACCTTC

clone size: .
V gene: TRBV18
D gene: .
J gene: TRBJ1-1
CDR3 protein: CASSPPSNSNTEAFF
CDR3 DNA: TGTGCCAGCTCACCACCGAGCAACTCGAACACTGAAGCTTTCTTT

clone size: .
V gene: TRBV10-3
D gene: TRBD1
J gene: TRBJ1-4
CDR3 protein: CAISESPGRGHGEKLFF
CDR3 DNA: TGTGCCATCAGTGAGTCCCCCGGCAGGGGGCACGGTGAAAAACTGTTTTTT

clone size: .
V gene: TRBV5-8
D gene: TRBD1
J gene: TRBJ1-5
CDR3 protein: CASSPGTGGLESNQPQHF
CDR3 DNA: TGTGCCAGCAGCCCCGGGACAGGGGGCTTAGAGAGCAATCAGCCCCAGCATTTT

clone size: .
V gene: TRBV2
D gene: TRBD1
J gene: TRBJ1-2
CDR3 protein: CASSVGTANYGYTF
CDR3 DNA: TGTGCCAGCAGTGTTGGGACAGCTAACTATGGCTACACCTTC

clone size: .
V gene: TRBV7-2
D gene: .
J gene: TRBJ1-5
CDR3 protein: CASSPKGWGDQPQHF
CDR3 DNA: TGTGCCAGCAGCCCTAAGGGGTGGGGGGATCAGCCCCAGCATTTT

clone size: .
V gene: TRBV4-2
D gene: .
J gene: TRBJ1-2
CDR3 protein: CASSQPMGAGYGYTF
CDR3 DNA: TGTGCCAGCAGCCAACCGATGGGGGCAGGCTATGGCTACACCTTC

clone size: .
V gene: TRBV28
D gene: TRBD1
J gene: TRBJ1-2
CDR3 protein: CASGDSNYGYTF
CDR3 DNA: TGTGCCAGCGGGGACAGCAACTATGGCTACACCTTC

clone size: .
V gene: TRBV6-5
D gene: .
J gene: TRBJ2-7
CDR3 protein: CATRQPLRTYEQYF
CDR3 DNA: TGTGCCACCAGACAGCCACTCCGAACCTACGAGCAGTACTTC

clone size: .
V gene: TRBV29-1
D gene: .
J gene: TRBJ2-7
CDR3 protein: CSVEDEASYEQYF
CDR3 DNA: TGCAGCGTTGAAGATGAGGCGTCCTACGAGCAGTACTTC

clone size: .
V gene: TRBV5-1
D gene: .
J gene: TRBJ2-2
CDR3 protein: CASSLDRGGLDTGELFF
CDR3 DNA: TGCGCCAGCAGCTTGGACAGGGGAGGCTTGGACACCGGGGAGCTGTTTTTT

clone size: .
V gene: TRBV2
D gene: .
J gene: TRBJ1-5
CDR3 protein: CASIGQGGGQPQHF
CDR3 DNA: TGTGCCAGCATAGGGCAGGGAGGAGGACAGCCCCAGCATTTT

clone size: .
V gene: TRBV28
D gene: .
J gene: TRBJ1-5
CDR3 protein: CASSFSARGKVYQPQHF
CDR3 DNA: TGTGCCAGCAGTTTCTCCGCTAGGGGCAAGGTTTATCAGCCCCAGCATTTT